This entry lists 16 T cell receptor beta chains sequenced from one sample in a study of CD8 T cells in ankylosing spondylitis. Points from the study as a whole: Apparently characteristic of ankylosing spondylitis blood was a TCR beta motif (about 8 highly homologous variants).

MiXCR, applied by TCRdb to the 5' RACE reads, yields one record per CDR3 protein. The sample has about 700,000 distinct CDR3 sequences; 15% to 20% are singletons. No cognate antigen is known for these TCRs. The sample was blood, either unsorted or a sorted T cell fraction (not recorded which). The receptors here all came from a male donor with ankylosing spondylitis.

In DNA, the CDR3 is TGTGCCAGCAGCCAGGGGAGAAATTCACCCCTCCACTTT. Translation: CASSQGRNSPLHF. The chain has TRBV14 and TRBJ1-6; no clear D. V was shortened by 3 bases and J by 7 bases, with 7 bases between the two germline ends. The CDR3 runs to 13 residues. Germline V gene sequence: CDR1 SGHDN, CDR2 FVKESK.

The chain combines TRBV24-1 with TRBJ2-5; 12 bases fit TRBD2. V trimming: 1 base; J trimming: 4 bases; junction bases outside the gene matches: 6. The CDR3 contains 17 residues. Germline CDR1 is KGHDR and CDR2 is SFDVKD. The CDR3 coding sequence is TGTGCCACCAGTGATTTCCGGACTAGCGGGAAGGGAGAGACCCAGTACTTC. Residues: CATSDFRTSGKGETQYF.

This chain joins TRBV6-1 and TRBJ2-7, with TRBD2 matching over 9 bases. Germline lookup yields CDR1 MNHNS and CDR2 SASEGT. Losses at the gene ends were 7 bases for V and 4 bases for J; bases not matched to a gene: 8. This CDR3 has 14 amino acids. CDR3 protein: CASTEGTSRYEQYF. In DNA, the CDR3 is TGTGCCAGCACAGAGGGGACTAGCAGGTACGAGCAGTACTTC.

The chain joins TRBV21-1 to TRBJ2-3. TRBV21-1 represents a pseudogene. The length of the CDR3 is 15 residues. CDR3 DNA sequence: TGTGCCAGCAGCAAAGCTTCCCAAAGCACAGATACGCAGTATTTT. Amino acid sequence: CASSKASQSTDTQYF.

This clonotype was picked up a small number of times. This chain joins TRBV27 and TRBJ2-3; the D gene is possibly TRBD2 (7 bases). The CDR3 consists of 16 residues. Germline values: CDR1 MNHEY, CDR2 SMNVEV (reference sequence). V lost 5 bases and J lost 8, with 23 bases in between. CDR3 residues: CASSDLYGGPPGTQYF. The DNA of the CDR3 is TGTGCCAGCAGTGACCTCTACGGGGGGCCGCCGGGTACGCAGTATTTT.

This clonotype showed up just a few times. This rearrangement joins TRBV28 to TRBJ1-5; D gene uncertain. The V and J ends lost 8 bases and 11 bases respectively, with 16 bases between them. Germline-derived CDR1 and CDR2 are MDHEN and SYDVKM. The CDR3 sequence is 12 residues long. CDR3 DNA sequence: TGTGCCAGCCAGGAGGGCCTACTCGCCCAGCATTTT. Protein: CASQEGLLAQHF.

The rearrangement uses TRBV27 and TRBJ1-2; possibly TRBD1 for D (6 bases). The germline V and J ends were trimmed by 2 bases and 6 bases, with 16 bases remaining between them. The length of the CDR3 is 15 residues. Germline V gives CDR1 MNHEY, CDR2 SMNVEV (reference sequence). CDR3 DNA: TGTGCCAGCAGTTTAAGGCAGGGGTTTCGTGATGGCTACACCTTC. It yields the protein CASSLRQGFRDGYTF.

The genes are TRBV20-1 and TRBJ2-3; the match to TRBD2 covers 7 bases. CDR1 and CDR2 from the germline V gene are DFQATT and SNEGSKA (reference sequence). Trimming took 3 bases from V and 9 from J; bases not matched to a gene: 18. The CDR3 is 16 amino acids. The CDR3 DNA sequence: TGCAGTGCTAGCCCACACAGCGGGGAGGGGTTTGGCACGCAGTATTTT. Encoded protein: CSASPHSGEGFGTQYF.

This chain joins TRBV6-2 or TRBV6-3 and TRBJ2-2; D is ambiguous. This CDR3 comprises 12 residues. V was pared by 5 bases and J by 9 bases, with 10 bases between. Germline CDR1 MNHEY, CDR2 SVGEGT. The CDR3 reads CASSTGVRELFF. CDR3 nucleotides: TGTGCCAGCAGTACCGGAGTTCGGGAGCTGTTTTTT.

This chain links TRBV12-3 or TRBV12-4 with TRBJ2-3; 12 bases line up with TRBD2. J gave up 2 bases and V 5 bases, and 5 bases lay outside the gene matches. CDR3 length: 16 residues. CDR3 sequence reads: CASSPSGGDYTDTQYF. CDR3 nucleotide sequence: TGTGCCAGCAGTCCTAGCGGGGGGGATTACACAGATACGCAGTATTTT.

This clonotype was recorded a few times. This chain's CDR3 is CASSLTRGGQGSTEAFF. The DNA of the CDR3 is TGTGCCAGCAGTCTCACCCGCGGGGGACAGGGGAGCACTGAAGCTTTCTTT. The genes are TRBV2 and TRBJ1-1, with TRBD1 matching 10 bases. Germline assignment: CDR1 SNHLY and CDR2 FYNNEI. The CDR3 length is 17 residues. V dropped 5 bases and J dropped 4; count of bases not matched to a gene: 13.

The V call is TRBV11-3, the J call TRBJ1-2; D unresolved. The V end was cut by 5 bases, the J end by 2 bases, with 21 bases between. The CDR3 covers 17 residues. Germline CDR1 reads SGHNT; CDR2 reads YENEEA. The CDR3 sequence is CASSEGVGKKPNYGYTF. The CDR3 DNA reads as TGTGCCAGCAGCGAGGGCGTCGGGAAAAAACCAAACTATGGCTACACCTTC.

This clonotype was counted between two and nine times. CDR3 residues: CSAGVGNNQPQHF. The CDR3, as DNA: TGCAGTGCCGGGGTTGGAAACAATCAGCCCCAGCATTTT. The chain employs TRBV20-1 and TRBJ1-5; D is uncertain. Trimming shortened V by 6 bases and J by 3 bases, and 12 bases separated the two germline ends. This CDR3 spans 13 amino acids. The germline gives CDR1 DFQATT, CDR2 SNEGSKA (reference sequence).

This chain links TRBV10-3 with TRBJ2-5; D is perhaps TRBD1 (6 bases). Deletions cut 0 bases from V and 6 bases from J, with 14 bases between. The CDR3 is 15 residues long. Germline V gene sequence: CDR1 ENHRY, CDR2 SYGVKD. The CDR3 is CAISESGQSVQTQYF. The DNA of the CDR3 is TGTGCCATCAGTGAGTCAGGACAGTCCGTTCAGACCCAGTACTTC.

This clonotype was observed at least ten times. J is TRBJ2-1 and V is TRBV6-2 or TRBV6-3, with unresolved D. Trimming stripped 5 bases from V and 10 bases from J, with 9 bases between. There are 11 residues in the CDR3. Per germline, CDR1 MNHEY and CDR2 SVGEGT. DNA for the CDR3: TGTGCCAGCAGTCAAAAGATGGAGCAGTTCTTC. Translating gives CASSQKMEQFF.

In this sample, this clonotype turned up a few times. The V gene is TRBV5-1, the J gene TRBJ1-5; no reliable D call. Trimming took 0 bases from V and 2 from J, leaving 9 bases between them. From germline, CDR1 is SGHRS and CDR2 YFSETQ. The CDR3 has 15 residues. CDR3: CASSLDFGGNQPQHF. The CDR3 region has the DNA TGCGCCAGCAGCTTGGATTTTGGTGGCAATCAGCCCCAGCATTTT.